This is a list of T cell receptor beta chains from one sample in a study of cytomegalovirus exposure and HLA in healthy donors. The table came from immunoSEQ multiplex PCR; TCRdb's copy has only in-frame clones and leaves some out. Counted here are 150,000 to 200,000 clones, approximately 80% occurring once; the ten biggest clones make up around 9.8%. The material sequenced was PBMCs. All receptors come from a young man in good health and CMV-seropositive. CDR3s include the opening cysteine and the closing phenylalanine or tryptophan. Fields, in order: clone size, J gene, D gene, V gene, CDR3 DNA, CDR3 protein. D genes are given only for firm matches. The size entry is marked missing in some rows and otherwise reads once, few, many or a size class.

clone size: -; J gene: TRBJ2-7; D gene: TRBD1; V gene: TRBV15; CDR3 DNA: TGTGCCACCAGCAAAACCCCCGGGACAGGGTTCTACGAGCAGTACTTC; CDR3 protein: CATSKTPGTGFYEQYF
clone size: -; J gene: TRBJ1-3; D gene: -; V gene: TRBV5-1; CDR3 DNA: TGCGCCAGCAGCTTGCAGGGGTCAGGAAACACCATATATTTT; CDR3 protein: CASSLQGSGNTIYF
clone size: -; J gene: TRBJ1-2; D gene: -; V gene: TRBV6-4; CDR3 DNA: TGTGCCAGCAGGCCTGGGGGGTCTCGTAACTATGGCTACACCTTC; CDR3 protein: CASRPGGSRNYGYTF
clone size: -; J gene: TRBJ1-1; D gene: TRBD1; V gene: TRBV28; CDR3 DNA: TGTGCCAGCAGAATCCCGGGACAGGGGTTCGCTGAAGCTTTCTTT; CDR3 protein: CASRIPGQGFAEAFF
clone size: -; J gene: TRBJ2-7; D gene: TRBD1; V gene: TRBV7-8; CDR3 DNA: TGTGCCAGCAGCTTGGGTGGTAGACAGGGGTTGTACGAGCAGTACTTC; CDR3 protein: CASSLGGRQGLYEQYF
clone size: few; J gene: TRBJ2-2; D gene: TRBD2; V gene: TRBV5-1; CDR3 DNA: TGCGCCAGCAGCTCCGGGACTAGCGGTAACACCGGGGAGCTGTTTTTT; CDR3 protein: CASSSGTSGNTGELFF
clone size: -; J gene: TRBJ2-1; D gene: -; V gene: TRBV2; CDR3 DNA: TGTGCCAGCAGTGTATCCCCAGAACCCTACAATGAGCAGTTCTTC; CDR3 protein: CASSVSPEPYNEQFF
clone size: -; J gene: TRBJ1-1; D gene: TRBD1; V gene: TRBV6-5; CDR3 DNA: TGTGCCAGCAGTCCCCGGGACAGGGGAAACACTGAAGCTTTCTTT; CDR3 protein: CASSPRDRGNTEAFF
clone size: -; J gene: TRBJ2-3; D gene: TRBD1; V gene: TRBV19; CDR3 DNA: TGTGCCAGTAGTGACGCAGGGGGCGCGTCTGCAGATACGCAGTATTTT; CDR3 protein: CASSDAGGASADTQYF
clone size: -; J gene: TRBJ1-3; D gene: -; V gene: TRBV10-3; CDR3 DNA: TGTGCCATTAGTCTACAGGGCTGGGACTCTGGAAACACCATATATTTT; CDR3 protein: CAISLQGWDSGNTIYF
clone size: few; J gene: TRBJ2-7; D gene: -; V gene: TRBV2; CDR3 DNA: TGTGCCAGCAGTTACTTCTCCGAGCAGTACTTC; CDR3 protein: CASSYFSEQYF
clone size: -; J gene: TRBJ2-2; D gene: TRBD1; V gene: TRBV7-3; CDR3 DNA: TGTGCCAGCAGCCCTCGGGACAGGGAGACCGGGGAGCTGTTTTTT; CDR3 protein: CASSPRDRETGELFF
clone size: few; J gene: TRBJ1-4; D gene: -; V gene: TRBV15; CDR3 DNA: TGTGCCACCAGAGGGACAAATAATGAAAAACTGTTTTTT; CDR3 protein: CATRGTNNEKLFF
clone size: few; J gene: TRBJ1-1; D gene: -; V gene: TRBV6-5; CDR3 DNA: TGTGCCAGCAGTGAACAGGGTAGGGCTGAAGCTTTCTTT; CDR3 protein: CASSEQGRAEAFF
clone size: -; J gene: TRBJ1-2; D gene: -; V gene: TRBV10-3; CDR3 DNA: TGTGCCATCAGTGAGACACACGAGGAGTATGGCTACACCTTC; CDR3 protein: CAISETHEEYGYTF
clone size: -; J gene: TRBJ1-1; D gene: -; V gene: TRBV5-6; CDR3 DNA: TGTGCCAGCAGCCCGTACAGGGCTATGAACACTGAAGCTTTCTTT; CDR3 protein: CASSPYRAMNTEAFF
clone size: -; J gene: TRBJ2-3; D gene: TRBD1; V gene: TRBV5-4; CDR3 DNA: TGTGCCAGCAGCTTTGTACAGGGGGCGGTAGATACGCAGTATTTT; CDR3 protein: CASSFVQGAVDTQYF
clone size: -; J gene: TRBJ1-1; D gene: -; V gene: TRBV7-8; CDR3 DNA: TGTGCCAGCAGCCCCTCCCGGCTGGGCGTCACTGAAGCTTTCTTT; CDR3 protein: CASSPSRLGVTEAFF
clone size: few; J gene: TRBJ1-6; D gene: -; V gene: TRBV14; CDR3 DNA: TGTGCCAGCAGCCACGAACGGAATTCACCCCTCCACTTT; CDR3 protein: CASSHERNSPLHF
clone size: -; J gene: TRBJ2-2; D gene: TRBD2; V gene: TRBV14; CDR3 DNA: TGTGCCAGCAGCCGCCTGGCGGGGGGGCTCACCGGGGAGCTGTTTTTT; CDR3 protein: CASSRLAGGLTGELFF
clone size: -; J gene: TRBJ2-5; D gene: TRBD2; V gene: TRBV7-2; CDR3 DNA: TGTGCCAGCAGCTTAGGGGGTGGACTAGCGGGAGGGCGGGGAGAGACCCAGTACTTC; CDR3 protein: CASSLGGGLAGGRGETQYF
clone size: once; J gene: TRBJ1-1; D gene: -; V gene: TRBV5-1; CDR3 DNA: TGCGCCAGCAGCTGGCAGGGAACCCGTTGGACTGAAGCTTTCTTT; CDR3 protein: CASSWQGTRWTEAFF
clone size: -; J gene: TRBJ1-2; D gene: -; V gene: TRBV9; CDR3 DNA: TGTGCCAGCAGCGTAGCCCTGACGACAGAGGCCTATGGCTACACCTTC; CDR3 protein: CASSVALTTEAYGYTF
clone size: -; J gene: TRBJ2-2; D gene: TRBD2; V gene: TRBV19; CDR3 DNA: TGTGCCAGCCACCGACTAGCGGGGGCCAACACCGGGGAGCTGTTTTTT; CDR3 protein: CASHRLAGANTGELFF
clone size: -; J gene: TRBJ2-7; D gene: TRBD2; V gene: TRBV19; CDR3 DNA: TGTGCCAGTAGCTTTAGCGGGAGCCCCGACGAGCAGTACTTC; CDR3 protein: CASSFSGSPDEQYF
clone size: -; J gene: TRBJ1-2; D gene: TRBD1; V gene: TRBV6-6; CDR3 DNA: TGTGCCAGCAGTTATCAGGGGGTCGCCCTTACCTTC; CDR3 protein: CASSYQGVALTF
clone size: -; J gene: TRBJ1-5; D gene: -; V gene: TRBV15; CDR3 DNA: TGTGCCACCAGCAGGGGGGGACAGCCCCAGCATTTT; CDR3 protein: CATSRGGQPQHF
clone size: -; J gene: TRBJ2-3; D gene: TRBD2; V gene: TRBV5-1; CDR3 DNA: TGCGCCAGCAGCTTGGGCACTAGCGGGAGGGCCTTTGGCACAGATACGCAGTATTTT; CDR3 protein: CASSLGTSGRAFGTDTQYF
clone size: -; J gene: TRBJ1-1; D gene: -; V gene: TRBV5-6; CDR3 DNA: TGTGCCAGCAGCTTGGTCGGGGTTAGCGGCACTGAAGCTTTCTTT; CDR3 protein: CASSLVGVSGTEAFF
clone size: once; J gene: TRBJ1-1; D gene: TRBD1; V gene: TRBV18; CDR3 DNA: TGTGCCAGCTCACCGAGACAGGGGAGGAACACTGAAGCTTTCTTT; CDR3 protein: CASSPRQGRNTEAFF
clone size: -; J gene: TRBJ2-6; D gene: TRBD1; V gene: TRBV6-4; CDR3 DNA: TGTGCCAGCAGTGACACTGGACAGGGTTACTCTGGGGCCAACGTCCTGACTTTC; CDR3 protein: CASSDTGQGYSGANVLTF
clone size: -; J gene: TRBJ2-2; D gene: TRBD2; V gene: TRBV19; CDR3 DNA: TGTGCCAGTAGTGGGACTAGCGGGAACACCGGGGAGCTGTTTTTT; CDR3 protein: CASSGTSGNTGELFF
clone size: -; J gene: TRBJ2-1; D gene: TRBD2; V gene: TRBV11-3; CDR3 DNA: TGTGCCAGCAGCTTAGGGCTAGCGGGGGGGGTCGATGAGCAGTTCTTC; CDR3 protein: CASSLGLAGGVDEQFF
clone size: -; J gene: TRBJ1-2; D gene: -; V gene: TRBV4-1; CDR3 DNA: TGCGCCAGCAGCCACCCTACGCGGGGTAACTATGGCTACACCTTC; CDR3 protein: CASSHPTRGNYGYTF